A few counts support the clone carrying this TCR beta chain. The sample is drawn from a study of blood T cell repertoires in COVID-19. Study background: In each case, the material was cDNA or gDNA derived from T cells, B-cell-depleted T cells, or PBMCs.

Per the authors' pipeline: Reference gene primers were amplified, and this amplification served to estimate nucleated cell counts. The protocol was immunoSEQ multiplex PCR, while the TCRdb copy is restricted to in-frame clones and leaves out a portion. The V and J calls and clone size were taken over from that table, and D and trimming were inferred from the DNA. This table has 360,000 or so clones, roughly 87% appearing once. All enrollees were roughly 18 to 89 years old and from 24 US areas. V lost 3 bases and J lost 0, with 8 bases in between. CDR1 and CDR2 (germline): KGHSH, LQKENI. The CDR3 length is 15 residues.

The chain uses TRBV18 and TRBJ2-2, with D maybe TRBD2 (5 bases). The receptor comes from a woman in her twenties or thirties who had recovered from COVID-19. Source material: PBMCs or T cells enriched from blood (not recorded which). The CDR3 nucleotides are TGTGCCAGCTCACCTAGCGCCGCGAACACCGGGGAGCTGTTTTTT. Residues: CASSPSAANTGELFF.